These 23 T cell receptor beta chains came from one sample sequenced in a study of shared clonotypes between healthy human individuals. Using immunoSEQ multiplex PCR, the repertoire was profiled, and TCRdb retains in-frame clones only, with some absent. This table has 450,000 to 500,000 clones, approximately 82% appearing once. Sequencing was carried out using PBMCs. The receptor source for this set is a woman between 40 and 55 years old in good health. Some clones in this sample may be carry-over from other donors' samples.

About this clone itself: One base separates it from a far larger clone, so it is likely a read error. The chain has TRBV7-7 and TRBJ1-1; a weak D match, TRBD1 (5 bases). The germline V gene encodes CDR1 SSHAT and CDR2 FNYEAQ (reference sequence). The CDR3 runs 16 residues. DNA for the CDR3: TGTGCTAGCAGCGTAAAATGGAGGGGTTTGGGCACTGAAGCTTTCTTT. Residues: CASSVKWRGLGTEAFF. Variable domain in full (rest from reference TRBV7-7 and TRBJ1-1): GAGVSQSPRYKVTKRGQDVTLRCDPISSHATLYWYQQALGQGPEFLTYFNYEAQPDKSGLPSDRFSAERPEGSISTLTIQRTEQRDSAMYRCASSVKWRGLGTEAFFGQGTRLTVV.

The chain joins TRBV7-9 to TRBJ1-5; 7 bases align to TRBD1. The germline V gene encodes CDR1 SEHNR and CDR2 FQNEAQ (reference sequence). The CDR3 length is 14 residues. V shed 5 bases, J shed 7 bases, and the junction held 8 bases outside the gene matches. The CDR3 reads CASSKQGTGQPQHF. CDR3 coding DNA: TGTGCCAGCAGCAAACAGGGGACGGGGCAGCCCCAGCATTTT.

This sequence joins TRBV7-8 and TRBJ1-5; D uncertain. V gave up 5 bases and J gave up 9 bases, with 17 bases separating them. CDR3 length: 14 amino acids. Germline-derived CDR1 and CDR2 are SGHVS and FQNEAQ. In nucleotides, the CDR3 is TGTGCCAGCAGCCCAAGGGTAGGGAACCGGCCCCAGCATTTT. It encodes CASSPRVGNRPQHF. Full variable domain (rest looked up from reference TRBV7-8 and TRBJ1-5): GAGVSQSPRYKVAKRGQDVALRCDPISGHVSLFWYQQALGQGPEFLTYFQNEAQLDKSGLPSDRFFAERPEGSVSTLKIQRTQQEDSAVYLCASSPRVGNRPQHFGDGTRLSIL.

This clone was recorded only once. V is TRBV7-3 and J is TRBJ2-3; tentative D call: TRBD2 (6 bases). CDR3 size: 15 residues. Between the trimmed V and J ends, which lost 5 bases and 4 bases, there was a span of 16 bases. Germline V gene lookup returns CDR1 SGHTA and CDR2 FQGTGA. The CDR3 DNA reads TGTGCCAGCAGCCCGAGACTAGTTGGCCCAGATACGCAGTATTTT. This translates into CASSPRLVGPDTQYF.

The gene calls are TRBV29-1 and TRBJ1-3; D gene unclear. This CDR3 has 14 residues. Deletions cut 4 bases from V and 2 bases from J, with 12 bases between. Germline CDR1 SQVTM, CDR2 ANQGSEA. The CDR3 nucleotides are TGCAGCGTTGTTGGCGGGAACCCTGGAAACACCATATATTTT. It is translated as CSVVGGNPGNTIYF.

This chain joins TRBV15 and TRBJ2-1; 8 bases are a match to TRBD2. Germline V CDR1 and CDR2: LNHNV, YYDKDF (reference sequence). V shed 4 bases and J 1 base; nucleotides not matched to a gene: 3. The CDR3 has 15 amino acids. The CDR3 spells CATSTRLASYNEQFF. CDR3 nucleotide sequence: TGTGCCACCAGCACTCGACTAGCGTCCTACAATGAGCAGTTCTTC.

This clone was counted a single time. The gene calls are TRBV9 and TRBJ1-5; D is unclear. V was clipped by 5 bases and J by 7 bases, with 4 bases between them. Germline CDR1 reads SGDLS; CDR2 reads YYNGEE. The CDR3 has 10 residues. CDR3 in amino acids: CASRRQPQHF. The CDR3 nucleotides read TGTGCCAGCAGAAGGCAGCCCCAGCATTTT.

The J gene is TRBJ1-2, the V gene TRBV21-1. TRBV21-1 is a listed pseudogene. The CDR3 is made up of 15 amino acids. The CDR3 reads CASSKCFFRHYGYTF. The CDR3 DNA reads as TGTGCCAGCAGCAAATGTTTCTTTCGGCACTATGGCTACACCTTC.

This rearrangement joins TRBV18 to TRBJ2-7; D possibly matches TRBD1 or TRBD2 (6 bases each). Trimming shortened V by 5 bases and J by 6 bases, and 14 bases separated the two germline ends. CDR1 and CDR2 from the germline V gene are KGHSH and LQKENI. The CDR3 length is 13 residues. This CDR3 reads CASSARGGTEQYF. The DNA for the CDR3 is TGTGCCAGCTCAGCCCGAGGGGGGACCGAGCAGTACTTC.

This chain's CDR3 is CASSAEAGSGNEQFF. As DNA, the CDR3 is TGTGCCAGCAGTGCGGAAGCGGGATCGGGGAATGAGCAGTTCTTC. The chain recombines TRBV6-4 with TRBJ2-1; 7 nucleotides align to TRBD2. CDR1 and CDR2 from the germline V gene are MRHNA and SNTAGT. The CDR3 runs 15 residues. V lost 4 bases and J lost 7; bases outside the gene matches: 10.

V and J are TRBV7-3 and TRBJ1-1; no firm D call. The CDR3 runs 13 residues. The V end was cut by 5 bases, the J end by 0 bases, with 7 bases between. Germline CDR1 is SGHTA and CDR2 is FQGTGA. CDR3 DNA: TGTGCCAGCAGCGCAGACCTGAACACTGAAGCTTTCTTT. Encoded protein: CASSADLNTEAFF.

The chain joins TRBV7-9 to TRBJ2-3; D call uncertain. Germline V gene sequence: CDR1 SEHNR, CDR2 FQNEAQ (reference sequence). V lost 5 bases and J 4 bases, leaving 7 bases between the germline ends. The CDR3 consists of 12 residues. The CDR3 is CASSTLADTQYF. CDR3 sequence (DNA): TGTGCCAGCAGCACCCTAGCAGATACGCAGTATTTT. The whole variable domain, filled in from reference TRBV7-9 and TRBJ2-3, reads DTGVSQNPRHKITKRGQNVTFRCDPISEHNRLYWYRQTLGQGPEFLTYFQNEAQLEKSRLLSDRFSAERPKGSFSTLEIQRTEQGDSAMYLCASSTLADTQYFGPGTRLTVL.

This clone has a single count. The genes are TRBV7-3 and TRBJ2-2; tentatively, D is TRBD2 (6 bases). V was pared by 2 bases and J by 0 bases, with 10 bases between. Looked up from germline, CDR1 is SGHTA and CDR2 is FQGTGA. CDR3 length equals 16 residues. CDR3 in DNA: TGTGCCAGCAGCTTAGCGGGGACCACGAACACCGGGGAGCTGTTTTTT. Translation: CASSLAGTTNTGELFF.

The chain carries TRBV14 and TRBJ1-1; a possible D gene is TRBD1 (5 bases). The CDR3 sequence is 16 residues long. Germline V gene data show CDR1 as SGHDN and CDR2 as FVKESK. With 1 base removed from V and 2 bases from J, the gap between germline ends came to 14 bases. CDR3 nucleotide sequence: TGTGCCAGCAGCCAAGGGGTCAGGGCTACCAACACTGAAGCTTTCTTT. It encodes CASSQGVRATNTEAFF. The full variable domain, with the rest looked up from reference TRBV14 and TRBJ1-1, is EAGVTQFPSHSVIEKGQTVTLRCDPISGHDNLYWYRRVMGKEIKFLLHFVKESKQDESGMPNNRFLAERTGGTYSTLKVQPAELEDSGVYFCASSQGVRATNTEAFFGQGTRLTVV.

This clone has ten or more counts. The V gene is TRBV15, the J gene TRBJ1-6; D is undetermined. The germline V and J ends were trimmed by 7 bases and 6 bases, with 13 bases remaining between them. The germline CDR1 and CDR2 sequences are LNHNV and YYDKDF (reference sequence). The CDR3 is made up of 14 amino acids. Here the CDR3 reads CATKGVELNSPLHF. CDR3 nucleotide sequence: TGTGCCACCAAGGGAGTAGAGCTTAATTCACCCCTCCACTTT. Full variable domain (rest looked up from reference TRBV15 and TRBJ1-6): DAMVIQNPRYQVTQFGKPVTLSCSQTLNHNVMYWYQQKSSQAPKLLFHYYDKDFNNEADTPDNFQSRRPNTSFCFLDIRSPGLGDTAMYLCATKGVELNSPLHFGNGTRLTVT.

This clone was seen many times. The chain combines TRBV7-2 with TRBJ2-1; D unresolved. V lost 4 bases and J lost 2, with 6 bases in between. CDR1 is SGHTA and CDR2 is FQGNSA in the germline V gene. The CDR3 is made up of 13 amino acids. The CDR3 here is CASSSNAYNEQFF. The CDR3 nucleotides are TGTGCCAGCAGCTCTAATGCCTACAATGAGCAGTTCTTC.

This clone was counted between two and nine times. This rearrangement joins TRBV23-1 to TRBJ2-5; D ambiguous. TRBV23-1 is filed as an ORF, its function uncertain. V was clipped by 4 bases and J by 7 bases, with 13 bases between them. The CDR3 runs to 13 residues. CDR3 in DNA: TGCGCCAGCAGTCGCAAATCGGATGGGACCCAGTACTTC. This sequence encodes CASSRKSDGTQYF.

To note about this clone: Other DNA sequences in this specimen translate into the identical CDR3. V usage is TRBV18 and J usage is TRBJ2-1; 9 nucleotides align to TRBD1. Germline V gene lookup returns CDR1 KGHSH and CDR2 LQKENI. V lost 3 bases and J lost 0; bases outside the gene matches: 0. This CDR3 contains 15 residues. The CDR3 is CASSPGQGSYNEQFF. The CDR3, as DNA: TGTGCCAGCTCACCGGGACAGGGCTCCTACAATGAGCAGTTCTTC.

The chain combines TRBV11-2 with TRBJ1-1; D ambiguous. The CDR3 contains 12 residues. Germline CDR1 and CDR2: SGHAT and FQNNGV. Trimming cost V 3 bases and J 11 bases, with 13 bases left between them. The CDR3 bases are TGTGCCAGCAGCTTGGAAACCGGGAGGGCTTTCTTT. Translation: CASSLETGRAFF.

The rearrangement joins TRBV5-1 to TRBJ2-3; TRBD2 is a possible D gene (5 bases). Germline CDR1 is SGHRS and CDR2 is YFSETQ. V lost 1 base and J lost 0, with 12 bases in between. This CDR3 has 16 residues. The CDR3 is CASSLLPGGSTDTQYF. The CDR3 DNA follows: TGCGCCAGCAGCTTGCTACCTGGCGGGAGCACAGATACGCAGTATTTT.

The V gene is TRBV5-1, the J gene TRBJ2-7; D might be TRBD2 (5 bases). The CDR3 length is 15 residues. Trimming pared 0 bases from V and 3 bases from J, leaving 13 bases between. Germline V gene lookup returns CDR1 SGHRS and CDR2 YFSETQ. CDR3 region: CASSLVKAEGYEQYF. The CDR3 bases are TGCGCCAGCAGCTTGGTCAAGGCAGAGGGCTACGAGCAGTACTTC.

The chain recombines TRBV7-8 with TRBJ2-7; 8 bases map to TRBD2. CDR3 length equals 19 residues. V trimming: 5 bases; J trimming: 2 bases; junction bases outside the gene matches: 20. Germline values: CDR1 SGHVS, CDR2 FQNEAQ. The CDR3 DNA reads TGTGCCAGCAGCCCCCCTAGAAGCGGGAGTGTTATCTATCCCTACGAGCAGTACTTC. It translates to CASSPPRSGSVIYPYEQYF.

This chain joins TRBV9 and TRBJ2-1; 13 nucleotides align to TRBD2. V was clipped by 3 bases and J by 0 bases; unmatched bases: 9. The CDR3 is made up of 19 amino acids. CDR1 is SGDLS and CDR2 is YYNGEE in the germline V gene. The CDR3 reads CASSAGGTSGESSYNEQFF. Written as DNA, the CDR3 is TGTGCCAGCAGCGCAGGAGGGACTAGCGGGGAAAGCTCCTACAATGAGCAGTTCTTC. Based on the CDR3 plus reference TRBV9 and TRBJ2-1, the full variable domain is DSGVTQTPKHLITATGQRVTLRCSPRSGDLSVYWYQQSLDQGLQFLIQYYNGEERAKGNILERFSAQQFPDLHSELNLSSLELGDSALYFCASSAGGTSGESSYNEQFFGPGTRLTVL.